These 12 T cell receptor beta chains came from one sample sequenced in a study of blood T cell repertoires in COVID-19. Libraries were prepared by immunoSEQ multiplex PCR; TCRdb keeps only in-frame clonotypes and omits some of them. The table shows under 75,000 clones, with more than 70% occurring only once. Material for sequencing was peripheral blood. Receptors originate from a woman aged 55-75 years with acute or convalescent COVID-19.

This chain connects TRBV14 to TRBJ1-6, with D maybe TRBD1 (6 bases). The V end was cut by 2 bases, the J end by 4 bases, with 18 bases between. The CDR3 has 18 amino acids. Germline assignment: CDR1 SGHDN and CDR2 FVKESK. CDR3 sequence reads: CASSQTGQGSTYNSPLHF. CDR3 coding DNA: TGTGCCAGCAGCCAAACAGGGCAGGGCTCGACATATAATTCACCCCTCCACTTT.

The chain couples TRBV4-3 to TRBJ1-6; D is possibly TRBD1 (6 bases). The CDR3 is 15 amino acids. V shed 3 bases and J shed 6 bases, with 12 bases lying between them. Per the germline V gene, CDR1 is LGHNA and CDR2 is YSLEER. The CDR3 DNA follows: TGCGCCAGCAGCCAGGCTGACAGGTTTAATTCACCCCTCCACTTT. This translates into CASSQADRFNSPLHF.

The CDR3 spells CASSLIPAGGSGELFF. In DNA, the CDR3 is TGTGCCAGCAGCTTAATCCCCGCGGGGGGGTCCGGGGAGCTGTTTTTT. The rearrangement links TRBV7-3 to TRBJ2-2; 9 bases line up with TRBD2. This CDR3 spans 16 amino acids. The germline V gene encodes CDR1 SGHTA and CDR2 FQGTGA. V gave up 1 base and J gave up 6 bases; unmatched junction bases: 6.

The chain employs TRBV9 and TRBJ2-7; possible D gene TRBD2, 5 bases. The ends were cut back, 2 bases at V and 3 bases at J, with 12 bases in the middle. The germline CDR1 and CDR2 sequences are SGDLS and YYNGEE. The CDR3 is 14 residues long. In DNA form, the CDR3 reads TGTGCCAGCAGCGTCACCGGCGGGTTCTACGAGCAGTACTTC. It specifies CASSVTGGFYEQYF.

The sample holds a few counts of this clone. This sequence joins TRBV5-4 and TRBJ1-2; 8 positions match TRBD1. Germline V gene sequence: CDR1 SGHNT, CDR2 YYREEE (reference sequence). This CDR3 spans 13 amino acids. V lost 4 bases to trimming and J lost 4 bases; unmatched junction nucleotides: 3. The CDR3: CASSIDRGYGYTF. The CDR3 nucleotides are TGTGCCAGCAGCATCGACAGGGGCTATGGCTACACCTTC.

J is TRBJ1-1 and V is TRBV9; a weak D match, TRBD1 (5 bases). Per germline, CDR1 SGDLS and CDR2 YYNGEE. The CDR3 length is 15 residues. Trimming cost V 0 bases and J 1 base, with 10 bases left between them. CDR3 DNA: TGTGCCAGCAGCGTAGAAGGGGCTGCGAACACTGAAGCTTTCTTT. Its translation is CASSVEGAANTEAFF. The whole variable domain, remainder taken from reference TRBV9 and TRBJ1-1, is DSGVTQTPKHLITATGQRVTLRCSPRSGDLSVYWYQQSLDQGLQFLIQYYNGEERAKGNILERFSAQQFPDLHSELNLSSLELGDSALYFCASSVEGAANTEAFFGQGTRLTVV.

The J gene is TRBJ1-2, the V gene TRBV30, with 9 bases that match TRBD1. Trimming cost V 5 bases and J 7 bases; bases outside gene matches: 5. Germline loops: CDR1 GTSNPN, CDR2 SVGIG (reference sequence). The CDR3 totals 12 residues. CDR3 nucleotide sequence: TGTGCCTGGGACAGGGGGAATAGTGGCTACACCTTC. This translates into CAWDRGNSGYTF.

The chain combines TRBV5-5 with TRBJ2-3; perhaps TRBD2 as D (5 bases). The CDR3 covers 15 residues. CDR1 is SGHKS, CDR2 YYEKEE, per germline (reference sequence). Trimming removed 1 base at V and 1 base at J, with 10 bases between. The CDR3 nucleotides are TGTGCCAGCAGCTTGATAGGGAGTGGCACAGATACGCAGTATTTT. Residues: CASSLIGSGTDTQYF.

The chain employs TRBV29-1 and TRBJ2-5, with TRBD1 matching over 7 bases. J was trimmed by 1 base and V by 2 bases; bases with no gene match: 4. Germline V CDR1 and CDR2: SQVTM, ANQGSEA. The CDR3 runs to 14 residues. CDR3 residues: CSVERTGLQETQYF. The CDR3 bases are TGCAGCGTTGAAAGGACAGGACTCCAAGAGACCCAGTACTTC.

V usage is TRBV5-6 and J usage is TRBJ2-7, with TRBD2 as a possible D gene (5 bases). This CDR3 contains 12 residues. Deletions cut 4 bases from V and 1 base from J, with 6 bases between. CDR1 and CDR2 from the germline V gene are SGHDT and YYEEEE. The CDR3 DNA reads as TGTGCCAGCAGCGGCGGGTCCTACGAGCAGTACTTC. Translated, it gives CASSGGSYEQYF.

This clone was seen a handful of times. The rearrangement uses TRBV28 and TRBJ1-5; 9 nucleotides match TRBD1. Trimming cost V 5 bases and J 0 bases; bases outside gene matches: 17. The CDR3 runs to 20 residues. Germline loops: CDR1 MDHEN, CDR2 SYDVKM. The CDR3 is CASSLPTTGTGIFSNQPQHF. Written as DNA, the CDR3 is TGTGCCAGCAGTCTCCCAACGACCGGGACAGGGATTTTTAGCAATCAGCCCCAGCATTTT. The whole variable domain, filled in from reference TRBV28 and TRBJ1-5, reads DVKVTQSSRYLVKRTGEKVFLECVQDMDHENMFWYRQDPGLGLRLIYFSYDVKMKEKGDIPEGYSVSREKKERFSLILESASTNQTSMYLCASSLPTTGTGIFSNQPQHFGDGTRLSIL.

This rearrangement joins TRBV27 to TRBJ1-1; D perhaps matches TRBD1 (6 bases). CDR3 length equals 13 residues. Germline CDR1 reads MNHEY; CDR2 reads SMNVEV (reference sequence). V was shortened by 5 bases and J by 4 bases, with 11 bases between the two germline ends. DNA of the CDR3: TGTGCCAGCAGTGTTACAGGGAGCACTGAAGCTTTCTTT. Amino acid sequence: CASSVTGSTEAFF.